These 32 T cell receptor beta chains came from one sample sequenced in a study of CD8 T cells in Susac syndrome. The RNA, about 0.45 to 1 ug, was put through reverse transcription using random hexamers. In TCRdb, the immunoSEQ multiplex PCR reads were re-called with MiXCR into one record per CDR3 protein. This sample has hundreds of thousands of distinct CDR3 sequences, with about 96% found just once. The sample taken for sequencing was CD4+ T cells from PBMCs. These receptors were obtained from a human donor with Susac syndrome.

This chain uses TRBV12-3 or TRBV12-4 with TRBJ2-7; 7 positions agree with TRBD1. The ends lost 5 bases at V and 0 bases at J; junction bases unmatched: 4. CDR3 length equals 14 residues. In DNA form, the CDR3 reads TGTGCCAGCAGTCCTTGGACAGGCTCCTACGAGCAGTACTTC. It translates to CASSPWTGSYEQYF.

The chain has TRBV7-9 and TRBJ1-2; D remains ambiguous. This CDR3 has 13 amino acids. V lost 8 bases and J lost 4, with 14 bases in between. CDR1 is SEHNR and CDR2 is FQNEAQ in the germline V gene (reference sequence). The CDR3, as DNA: TGTGCCAGCGAGGGTCGCGAGAGCTATGGCTACACCTTC. It encodes CASEGRESYGYTF. The full variable domain, its missing parts supplied by reference TRBV7-9 and TRBJ1-2, is DTGVSQNPRHKITKRGQNVTFRCDPISEHNRLYWYRQTLGQGPEFLTYFQNEAQLEKSRLLSDRFSAERPKGSFSTLEIQRTEQGDSAMYLCASEGRESYGYTFGSGTRLTVV.

CDR3 coding DNA: TGTGCCAGCAGTTACTCTGGTCGGGAGGGTAACTATGGCTACACCTTC. This translates into CASSYSGREGNYGYTF. The chain has TRBV6-5 and TRBJ1-2; unclear D gene. Trimming removed 0 bases at V and 1 base at J, with 12 bases between. Germline CDR1 is MNHEY and CDR2 is SVGAGI. CDR3 length equals 16 residues.

This chain connects TRBV12-3 or TRBV12-4 to TRBJ2-5, with D tentatively TRBD1 or TRBD2 (5 bases each). CDR3 length: 16 residues. V was trimmed by 3 bases and J by 5 bases, leaving 19 bases between them. CDR3 sequence reads: CASSFHSGTAWETQYF. The CDR3 nucleotides are TGTGCCAGCAGTTTCCACTCCGGGACGGCTTGGGAGACCCAGTACTTC.

The CDR3 DNA follows: TGCAGCGTTGTGAGTAGCGGGAGTTCGGGTGAGCAGTTCTTC. It yields the protein CSVVSSGSSGEQFF. The chain combines TRBV29-1 with TRBJ2-1; 9 bases agree with TRBD2. V trimming: 4 bases; J trimming: 9 bases; junction bases outside the gene matches: 10. CDR1 and CDR2 (germline): SQVTM, ANQGSEA. The CDR3 totals 14 residues.

The chain joins TRBV29-1 to TRBJ2-1; 7 positions agree with TRBD1. The junction had 5 bases not matched to a gene; V was cut back by 7 bases and J by 8 bases. The V gene's germline CDR1 is SQVTM and CDR2 ANQGSEA. The length of the CDR3 is 11 residues. CDR3 in DNA: TGCAGCGCCGGGACAGTCTATGAGCAGTTCTTC. Its translation is CSAGTVYEQFF.

The CDR3 region is CASRFWQQNTEAFF. CDR3 sequence (DNA): TGTGCCAGCAGGTTCTGGCAGCAGAACACTGAAGCTTTCTTT. This chain links TRBV2 with TRBJ1-1; unclear D gene. The CDR3 has 14 residues. CDR1 is SNHLY, CDR2 FYNNEI, per germline. The V gene lost 6 bases and the J gene lost 1 base, with 12 bases spanning the gap.

This clonotype is a singleton in its sample. The V call is TRBV18, the J call TRBJ2-7, with D hard to call. Trimming removed 2 bases from V and 6 bases from J, with 17 bases in between. CDR1 and CDR2 (germline): KGHSH, LQKENI. This CDR3 is 15 amino acids long. The CDR3 DNA is TGTGCCAGCTCACCAAGGAGATCGCAGAGTGTCGAGCAGTACTTC. Its protein product is CASSPRRSQSVEQYF. The entire variable domain, with the rest obtained from reference TRBV18 and TRBJ2-7, is as follows: NAGVMQNPRHLVRRRGQEARLRCSPMKGHSHVYWYRQLPEEGLKFMVYLQKENIIDESGMPKERFSAEFPKEGPSILRIQQVVRGDSAAYFCASSPRRSQSVEQYFGPGTRLTVT.

The gene calls are TRBV4-1 and TRBJ1-1; tentative D call: TRBD1 (6 bases). The CDR3 totals 14 residues. V shed 1 base and J shed 10 bases, with 16 bases lying between them. Germline CDR1 and CDR2: MGHRA and YSYEKL. The CDR3 region has the DNA TGCGCCAGCAGCCAAGCTTTTGAACAGGACAGAGCTTTCTTT. Its translation: CASSQAFEQDRAFF.

V and J are TRBV28 and TRBJ1-4; D uncertain. The V and J ends lost 5 bases and 7 bases respectively, with 14 bases between them. The germline gives CDR1 MDHEN, CDR2 SYDVKM. This CDR3 is built from 14 residues. The CDR3: CASSPYGAIEKLFF. CDR3 nucleotide sequence: TGTGCCAGCAGTCCATACGGTGCCATTGAAAAACTGTTTTTT.

CDR3 amino acids: CTGLGVAGEQFF. CDR3 nucleotides: TGCACCGGACTAGGGGTAGCTGGTGAGCAGTTCTTC. This rearrangement joins TRBV20-1 to TRBJ2-1; 7 bases agree with TRBD2. The CDR3 has 12 amino acids. Germline-derived CDR1 and CDR2 are DFQATT and SNEGSKA (reference sequence).

The V call is TRBV5-4, the J call TRBJ2-1, with D possibly being TRBD2 (6 bases). Germline CDR1 reads SGHNT; CDR2 reads YYREEE (reference sequence). The V end lost 5 bases, the J end lost 5 bases, and 26 bases lay between the germline ends. The CDR3 covers 18 residues. CDR3 nucleotide sequence: TGTGCCAGCAGTTTCAATGTGAGGGCCAAGCGGGCCCACAATGAGCAGTTCTTC. Translation: CASSFNVRAKRAHNEQFF.

The chain combines TRBV29-1 with TRBJ2-7, with no clear D. The CDR3 totals 12 residues. CDR1 and CDR2 (germline): SQVTM, ANQGSEA. Trimming took 4 bases from V and 3 from J, leaving 10 bases between them. The CDR3 DNA follows: TGCAGCGTTGCGAATCTCCGCTACGAGCAGTACTTC. Its translation: CSVANLRYEQYF.

The rearrangement uses TRBV29-1 and TRBJ2-5; D remains unclear. Germline assignment: CDR1 SQVTM and CDR2 ANQGSEA. The CDR3 sequence is 11 residues long. V was shortened by 3 bases and J by 4 bases, with 6 bases between the two germline ends. The CDR3 bases are TGCAGCGTTGAGGCCCCAGAGACCCAGTACTTC. This codes for CSVEAPETQYF.

CDR3 DNA sequence: TGCAGCGTTGAATGGGACCAGGGGGCCGGGGAGCTGTTTTTT. It translates to CSVEWDQGAGELFF. The rearrangement uses TRBV29-1 and TRBJ2-2; 7 bases map to TRBD1. CDR1 and CDR2 (germline): SQVTM, ANQGSEA. CDR3 length: 14 residues. With V trimmed by 2 bases and J by 6 bases, 6 bases remained unmatched.

The chain links TRBV5-6 to TRBJ1-1; 9 bases align to TRBD1. Germline CDR1 is SGHDT and CDR2 is YYEEEE. V lost 5 bases, J lost 10 bases, and 6 bases stayed unmatched. CDR3 length: 12 residues. The CDR3 sequence: CASRKQGAGAFF. The CDR3 bases are TGTGCCAGCAGGAAACAGGGGGCGGGAGCTTTCTTT. The entire variable domain, with the rest obtained from reference TRBV5-6 and TRBJ1-1, is as follows: DAGVTQSPTHLIKTRGQQVTLRCSPKSGHDTVSWYQQALGQGPQFIFQYYEEEERQRGNFPDRFSGHQFPNYSSELNVNALLLGDSALYLCASRKQGAGAFFGQGTRLTVV.

This clonotype was seen once. This chain joins TRBV28 and TRBJ2-5, with a tentative D call TRBD2 (6 bases). Germline V gene lookup returns CDR1 MDHEN and CDR2 SYDVKM. CDR3 length equals 12 residues. V lost 6 bases, J lost 6 bases, and 11 bases lay in between. CDR3 coding DNA: TGTGCCAGCAGGGGGACTGGACAGACCCAGTACTTC. Translation: CASRGTGQTQYF.

The chain is built from TRBV20-1 and TRBJ2-1, with TRBD2 matching 10 bases. Germline CDR1 is DFQATT and CDR2 is SNEGSKA (reference sequence). CDR3 size: 16 residues. V shed 6 bases and J 8 bases; nucleotides not matched to a gene: 16. CDR3 protein: CSAQRPAGGSRDEQFF. Written as DNA, the CDR3 is TGCAGTGCACAGAGGCCAGCGGGAGGGAGTCGGGATGAGCAGTTCTTC.

This chain joins TRBV4-1 and TRBJ2-2; weak D call: TRBD1 (5 bases). Germline CDR1 is MGHRA and CDR2 is YSYEKL. The CDR3 is 16 residues long. The V gene lost 0 bases and the J gene lost 1 base, with 9 bases spanning the gap. CDR3 nucleotide sequence: TGCGCCAGCAGCCAAGAACGGACATTGAACACCGGGGAGCTGTTTTTT. It codes for CASSQERTLNTGELFF.

This sequence joins TRBV1 and TRBJ1-4. TRBV1 is deemed a pseudogene. This CDR3 contains 16 residues. In nucleotides, the CDR3 is TGCACCAGTCATGTTTGGACGGATGCAACTAATGAAAAACTGTTTTTT. Residues: CTSHVWTDATNEKLFF.

The chain employs TRBV5-1 and TRBJ2-7, with TRBD2 matching 11 bases. Germline CDR1 reads SGHRS; CDR2 reads YFSETQ. The CDR3 covers 14 residues. With V trimmed by 1 base and J by 6 bases, 3 bases remained unmatched. For the CDR3, the DNA is TGCGCCAGCAGCTTGACCCTAGCGGGAGGCGAGCAGTACTTC. Amino acids: CASSLTLAGGEQYF.

This chain links TRBV20-1 with TRBJ2-2; 7 bases agree with TRBD2. This CDR3 is 13 amino acids long. The V gene's germline CDR1 is DFQATT and CDR2 SNEGSKA (reference sequence). Trimming at V came to 7 bases and at J to 5 bases, leaving 7 bases not matched to a gene. Here the CDR3 reads CSVAGIETGELFF. The CDR3 region has the DNA TGCAGTGTAGCGGGTATAGAGACCGGGGAGCTGTTTTTT.

The chain has TRBV28 and TRBJ1-1; no definite D call. Trimming stripped 6 bases from V and 9 bases from J, with 14 bases between. Looked up from germline, CDR1 is MDHEN and CDR2 is SYDVKM. The CDR3 is made up of 12 amino acids. The CDR3 DNA follows: TGTGCCAGCAGCCAGAGCAGAGGGCAAGCTTTCTTT. Translating gives CASSQSRGQAFF. Together with reference TRBV28 and TRBJ1-1, the CDR3 gives the full variable domain: DVKVTQSSRYLVKRTGEKVFLECVQDMDHENMFWYRQDPGLGLRLIYFSYDVKMKEKGDIPEGYSVSREKKERFSLILESASTNQTSMYLCASSQSRGQAFFGQGTRLTVV.

CDR3 in DNA: TGTGCCAGCAGTTCCCTAGCGGGAATGGACAATGAGCAGTTCTTC. This translates into CASSSLAGMDNEQFF. The chain is built from TRBV28 and TRBJ2-1, with TRBD2 matching 9 bases. In germline, CDR1 is MDHEN, CDR2 SYDVKM. There are 15 residues in the CDR3. The junction had 6 bases not matched to a gene; V was cut back by 4 bases and J by 5 bases.

The rearrangement uses TRBV7-9 and TRBJ2-7; 8 nucleotides line up with TRBD1. Losses at the gene ends were 1 base for V and 3 bases for J; bases not matched to a gene: 11. The germline gives CDR1 SEHNR, CDR2 FQNEAQ (reference sequence). The CDR3 is 17 amino acids. DNA for the CDR3: TGTGCCAGCAGCTTAGTCTGGGACAGGCAAGCCTTCTACGAGCAGTACTTC. Translating gives CASSLVWDRQAFYEQYF. The entire variable domain, with the rest obtained from reference TRBV7-9 and TRBJ2-7, is as follows: DTGVSQNPRHKITKRGQNVTFRCDPISEHNRLYWYRQTLGQGPEFLTYFQNEAQLEKSRLLSDRFSAERPKGSFSTLEIQRTEQGDSAMYLCASSLVWDRQAFYEQYFGPGTRLTVT.

The chain's CDR3 is CASSYQAGTGTYNEQFF. The CDR3 region has the DNA TGTGCCAGCAGTTATCAAGCCGGGACAGGAACCTACAATGAGCAGTTCTTC. The chain has TRBV28 and TRBJ2-1, with 8 bases identical to TRBD1. Trimming removed 4 bases from V and 2 bases from J; junction bases left unmatched: 10. There are 17 residues in the CDR3. Germline loops: CDR1 MDHEN, CDR2 SYDVKM.

In its sample, this clonotype was seen once. This sequence joins TRBV29-1 and TRBJ2-1, with 7 positions matching TRBD2. The V gene's germline CDR1 is SQVTM and CDR2 ANQGSEA. The CDR3 totals 15 residues. V gave up 6 bases and J gave up 6 bases; unmatched junction bases: 14. The DNA of the CDR3 is TGCAGCGTCAAGGCGCTAGCGGAGGGGAGCAATGAGCAGTTCTTC. Its translation is CSVKALAEGSNEQFF.

The V gene is TRBV29-1, the J gene TRBJ2-3; D remains ambiguous. The CDR3 extends over 10 amino acids. V lost 6 bases and J lost 5, with 6 bases in between. In germline, CDR1 is SQVTM, CDR2 ANQGSEA. The CDR3 sequence: CSVAQDTQYF. CDR3 sequence (DNA): TGCAGCGTGGCACAAGATACGCAGTATTTT.

The chain combines TRBV2 with TRBJ1-2; maybe TRBD1 (5 bases). CDR3 length: 12 residues. Germline V gives CDR1 SNHLY, CDR2 FYNNEI. Trimming shortened V by 4 bases and J by 6 bases, and 9 bases separated the two germline ends. The CDR3 DNA is TGTGCCAGCAGTGCCCGGGGGGATGGCTACACCTTC. This codes for CASSARGDGYTF.

The rearrangement links TRBV7-9 to TRBJ2-5, with unresolved D. This CDR3 is 13 amino acids long. V was clipped by 1 base and J by 7 bases, with 10 bases between them. Germline loops: CDR1 SEHNR, CDR2 FQNEAQ (reference sequence). In nucleotides, the CDR3 is TGTGCCAGCAGCTTAGAGGTGGTGGCGACCCAGTACTTC. Protein sequence: CASSLEVVATQYF.

The V gene is TRBV27, the J gene TRBJ1-1; a possible D gene is TRBD1 (6 bases). V lost 4 bases to trimming and J lost 1 base, with 13 bases between them. CDR3 length: 15 residues. Germline assignment: CDR1 MNHEY and CDR2 SMNVEV (reference sequence). This chain's CDR3 is CASSSPGHPNTEAFF. CDR3 nucleotides: TGTGCCAGCAGTTCTCCGGGACATCCGAACACTGAAGCTTTCTTT.

J is TRBJ1-4 and V is TRBV11-2, with 7 bases matching TRBD1. The CDR3 runs 16 residues. Germline trimming cut 1 base from V and 4 bases from J; bases unmatched to any gene: 6. Germline V CDR1 and CDR2: SGHAT, FQNNGV. The CDR3 coding sequence is TGTGCCAGCAGCTTAGTTCCCGGGACAGTTAATGAAAAACTGTTTTTT. Translation: CASSLVPGTVNEKLFF.